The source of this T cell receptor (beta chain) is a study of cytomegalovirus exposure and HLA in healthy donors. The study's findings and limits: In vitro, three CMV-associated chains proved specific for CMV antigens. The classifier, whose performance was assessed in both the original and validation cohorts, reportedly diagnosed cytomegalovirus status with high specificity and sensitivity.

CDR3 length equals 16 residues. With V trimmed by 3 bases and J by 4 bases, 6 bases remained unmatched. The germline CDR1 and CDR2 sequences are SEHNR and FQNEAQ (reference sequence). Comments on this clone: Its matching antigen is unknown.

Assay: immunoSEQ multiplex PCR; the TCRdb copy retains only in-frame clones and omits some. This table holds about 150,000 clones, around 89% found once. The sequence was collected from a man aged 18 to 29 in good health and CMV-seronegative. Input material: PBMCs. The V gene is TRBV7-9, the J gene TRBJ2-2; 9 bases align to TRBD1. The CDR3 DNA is TGTGCCAGCAGCTTCAGGACAGGGGCTACCACCGGGGAGCTGTTTTTT. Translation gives CASSFRTGATTGELFF.